This T cell receptor (beta chain) was sequenced for a study of human T cells and chemical hapten exposure. Study at large: The study enrolled mostly female patients with alopecia areata, totalis or universalis.

The V gene's germline CDR1 is MDHEN and CDR2 SYDVKM. The CDR3 consists of 12 residues. The V and J ends lost 7 bases and 2 bases respectively, with 9 bases between them. As to time point: patch test 1, 2 weeks after DPC sensitization. Treatment in this sample: therapeutic diphenylcyclopropenone sensitization with weekly scalp DPC. From whole blood left unfractionated, total RNA was extracted. In the library, unique molecular identifiers were attached to individual cDNA molecules. TCRdb redid the calling of the RACE reads with MiXCR, one entry per CDR3 protein. The data contain around 110,000 distinct CDR3 sequences, around 10% of them singletons.

This TCR was recovered from a woman aged 45-65 years with alopecia areata. Some clones in this sample may be carry-over from other donors' samples. The source was whole blood, collected in connection with sensitization to the hapten diphenylcyclopropenone (DPC). The rearrangement uses TRBV28 and TRBJ2-7; D gene uncertain. The CDR3 here is CASKGSPYEQYF. CDR3 nucleotide sequence: TGTGCCAGCAAGGGATCCCCCTACGAGCAGTACTTC.